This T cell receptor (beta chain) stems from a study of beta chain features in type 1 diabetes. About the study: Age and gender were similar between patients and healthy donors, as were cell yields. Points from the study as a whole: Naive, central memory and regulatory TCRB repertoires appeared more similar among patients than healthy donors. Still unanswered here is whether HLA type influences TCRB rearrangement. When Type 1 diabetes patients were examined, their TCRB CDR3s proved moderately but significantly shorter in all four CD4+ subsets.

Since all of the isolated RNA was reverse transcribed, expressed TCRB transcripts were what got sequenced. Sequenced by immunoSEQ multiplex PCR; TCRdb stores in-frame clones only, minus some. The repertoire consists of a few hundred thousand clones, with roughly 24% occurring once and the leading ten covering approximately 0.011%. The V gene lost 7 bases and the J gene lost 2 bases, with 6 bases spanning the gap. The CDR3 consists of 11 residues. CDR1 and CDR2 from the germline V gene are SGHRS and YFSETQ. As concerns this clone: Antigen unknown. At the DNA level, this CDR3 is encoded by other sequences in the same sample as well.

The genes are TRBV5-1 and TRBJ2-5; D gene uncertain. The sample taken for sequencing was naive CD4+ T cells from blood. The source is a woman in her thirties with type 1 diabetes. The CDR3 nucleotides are TGCGCCAGCTCGTCGCAAGAGACCCAGTACTTC. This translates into CASSSQETQYF.